The sequence of this T cell receptor beta chain was determined in a study of blood T cell repertoires in COVID-19. The CDR3 spans 17 residues. Per the germline V gene, CDR1 is LGHNA and CDR2 is YNFKEQ. Trimming pared 1 base from V and 4 bases from J, leaving 17 bases between. Residents of about two dozen US areas, aged about 18 to 95 years, made up the participants. Profiled with immunoSEQ multiplex PCR; TCRdb holds only in-frame clones, not every one. Found here are some 140,000 clones, 84% of them singletons; the top ten hold about 2.4%. The source of this sequence is a man in his forties with acute COVID-19. The chain is built from TRBV4-2 and TRBJ1-5, with a tentative D call TRBD1 (5 bases). Sequencing was carried out using PBMCs or T cells enriched from blood (not recorded which). CDR3 DNA sequence: TGTGCCAGCAGCCAAGGGGAGGGGAGCGGCGGTAATCAGCCCCAGCATTTT. It specifies CASSQGEGSGGNQPQHF.